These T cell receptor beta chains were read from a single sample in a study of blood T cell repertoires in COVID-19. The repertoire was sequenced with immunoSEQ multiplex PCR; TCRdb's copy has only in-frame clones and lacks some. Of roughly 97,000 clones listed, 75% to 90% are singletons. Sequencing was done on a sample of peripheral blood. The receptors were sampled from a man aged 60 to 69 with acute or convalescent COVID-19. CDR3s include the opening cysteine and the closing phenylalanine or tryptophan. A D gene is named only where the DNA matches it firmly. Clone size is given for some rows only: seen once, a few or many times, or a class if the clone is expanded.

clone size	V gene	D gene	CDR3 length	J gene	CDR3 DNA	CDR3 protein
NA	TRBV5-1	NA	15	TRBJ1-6	TGCGCCAGCAGCCCGTCAGACGGGTATAATTCACCCCTCCACTTT	CASSPSDGYNSPLHF
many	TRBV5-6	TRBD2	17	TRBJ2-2	TGTGCCAGCAGTTTTACTCTAGCGGGAGGGATGACCGGGGAGCTGTTTTTT	CASSFTLAGGMTGELFF
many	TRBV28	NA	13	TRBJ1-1	TGTGCCAGCAGCAGGCGGGGGAACACTGAAGCTTTCTTT	CASSRRGNTEAFF
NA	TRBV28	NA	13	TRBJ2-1	TGTGCCAGCAGATCCCCTGGGAGATTTGAGCAGTTCTTC	CASRSPGRFEQFF
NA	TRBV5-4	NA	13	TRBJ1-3	TGTGCCAGCAGCCCTGCGGGGAGAAACACCATATATTTT	CASSPAGRNTIYF
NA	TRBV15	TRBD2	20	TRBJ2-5	TGTGCCACCAGCGGCTACGGTTCGCCGGGACTAGCGGGATTCAAAGAGACCCAGTACTTC	CATSGYGSPGLAGFKETQYF
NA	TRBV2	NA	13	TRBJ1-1	TGTGCCAGCATCGGGACTGGGCTCACGGAAGCTTTCTTT	CASIGTGLTEAFF
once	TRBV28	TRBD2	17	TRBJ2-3	TGTGCCAGCAGTCGTAGCGGGAAGGGGTTTAGCACAGATACGCAGTATTTT	CASSRSGKGFSTDTQYF
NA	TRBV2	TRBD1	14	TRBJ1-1	TGTGCCAGCGGACAGGAACAGGGGAACACTGAAGCTTTCTTT	CASGQEQGNTEAFF
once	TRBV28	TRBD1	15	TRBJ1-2	TGTGCCAGCAGTCGACCGGGACAGGGGGCGGATGGCTACACCTTC	CASSRPGQGADGYTF
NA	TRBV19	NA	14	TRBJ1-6	TGTGCCAGTAGTATTCAGGGGTCTAATTCACCCCTCCACTTT	CASSIQGSNSPLHF
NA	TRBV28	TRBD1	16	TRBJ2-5	TGTGCCAGCAGTCACAACCGGGGACAGAGCCAAGAGACCCAGTACTTC	CASSHNRGQSQETQYF
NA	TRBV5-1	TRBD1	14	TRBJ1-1	TGCGCCAGCAGAGAACCAGGGGGCGGCACTGAAGCTTTCTTT	CASREPGGGTEAFF
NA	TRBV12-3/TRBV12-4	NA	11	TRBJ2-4	TGTGCCAGCAGTTCGGTCGGCATTCAGTACTTC	CASSSVGIQYF
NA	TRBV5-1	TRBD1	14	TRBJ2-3	TGCGCCAGCAGGCCGGGACAGGGGGCAGATACGCAGTATTTT	CASRPGQGADTQYF
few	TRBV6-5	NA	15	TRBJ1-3	TGTGCCAGCAGTTACTCGAGGGGGTCTGGAAACACCATATATTTT	CASSYSRGSGNTIYF
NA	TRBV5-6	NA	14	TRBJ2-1	TGTGCCAGCACCTCAGGTTACTCCTACAATGAGCAGTTCTTC	CASTSGYSYNEQFF